The T cell receptor (beta chain) described here comes from a study of T cells in Graves' hyperthyroidism and ophthalmopathy. As for the study in general: Blood was drawn when the patient was first diagnosed and still untreated.

Amplification of TCR beta CDR3 regions was performed using RNA transcripts as template. A first-round RT-PCR of the TCR CDR3 used the HTBI primer set. In TCRdb, the multiplex PCR reads were re-called with MiXCR into one record per CDR3 protein. This table has about 700,000 distinct CDR3 sequences, 11% to 15% appearing once. To note about this clonotype: Its specificity is unknown.

Study outcomes and limitations: Prediction of ophthalmopathy progression came a median approximately 6.6 months pre-onset.

Between the trimmed V and J ends, which lost 2 bases and 6 bases, there was a span of 15 bases. This CDR3 has 15 residues. Germline V lookup: CDR1 SEHNR, CDR2 FQNEAQ (reference sequence). This clonotype originated in a woman aged 18-29 years with Graves' hyperthyroidism. V gene TRBV7-9 combines with J gene TRBJ2-3; a weak D match, TRBD2 (6 bases). Source material: blood. CDR3 region: CASSLFRETGDTQYF. For the CDR3, the DNA is TGTGCCAGCAGCTTATTCCGGGAGACCGGGGATACGCAGTATTTT.